This T cell receptor beta chain stems from a study of identical twins. Overall study results and limits: Within cord blood, abundant beta clonotypes carried fewer insertions, but memory repertoires showed no such trend. Among beta out-of-frame sequences, excess sharing between twins appeared weaker. Models predicted too little out-of-frame TCR alpha sharing in monozygotic twins.

A universal primer site arose from template switching, and cDNA bore unique molecular identifiers. TCRdb itself ran the 5' RACE reads through MiXCR, one entry per CDR3 protein. The data hold 510,000 or so distinct CDR3 sequences, with roughly 15% observed a single time. The table lists this clonotype with many counts. Its antigen remains unidentified. Trimming shortened V by 3 bases and J by 0 bases, and 10 bases separated the two germline ends. CDR3 size: 15 residues. CDR1 and CDR2 from the germline V gene are SGHDT and YYEEEE. The same data also went into a second study, on yellow fever vaccine responses in identical twins.

This TCR was recovered from a woman aged 18-35 years in good health. The rearrangement uses TRBV5-6 and TRBJ1-3; D gene unclear. Material: CD4+ T cells sorted from blood. The CDR3 reads CASSSRFDSGNTIYF. Here the CDR3 DNA reads TGTGCCAGCAGCTCACGATTTGACTCTGGAAACACCATATATTTT.